This is a list of T cell receptor beta chains from one sample in a study of blood T cell repertoires in COVID-19. Assay used: immunoSEQ multiplex PCR; TCRdb lists only in-frame clones, some missing. Of 200,000 to 300,000 clones detected, about 91% appear once; the ten largest clones hold around 6.6%. Sequenced sample: peripheral blood. These receptors were taken from a woman between 25 and 40 years old with COVID-19, enrolled during active disease. Each CDR3 is given with its conserved first and last residue. The order of the fields is V gene, D gene, J gene, clone size, CDR3 protein, CDR3 DNA. D genes are given only for firm matches. Expanded clones get a size class; other rows say once, few or many, or leave the size out.

V: TRBV2
D: NA
J: TRBJ1-1
size: NA
CDR3: CASAGAEAFF
DNA: TGTGCCAGCGCGGGAGCTGAAGCTTTCTTT

V: TRBV7-9
D: NA
J: TRBJ2-7
size: NA
CDR3: CASSSGTYEQYF
DNA: TGTGCCAGCAGCTCCGGGACCTACGAGCAGTACTTC

V: TRBV7-2
D: NA
J: TRBJ2-5
size: NA
CDR3: CASSLSETQYF
DNA: TGTGCCAGCAGCTTATCGGAGACCCAGTACTTC

V: TRBV6-6
D: TRBD2
J: TRBJ2-3
size: once
CDR3: CASSPLQLAGGPADTQYF
DNA: TGTGCCAGCAGTCCCCTTCAGCTAGCGGGGGGGCCGGCAGATACGCAGTATTTT

V: TRBV3-1/TRBV3-2
D: TRBD1
J: TRBJ1-3
size: NA
CDR3: CASSRATGSGNTIYF
DNA: TGTGCCAGCAGCCGAGCGACAGGGTCTGGAAACACCATATATTTT

V: TRBV10-1
D: NA
J: TRBJ2-1
size: NA
CDR3: CASSESQGKDNEQFF
DNA: TGCGCCAGCAGTGAGTCGCAGGGGAAGGACAATGAGCAGTTCTTC

V: TRBV7-7
D: NA
J: TRBJ2-3
size: NA
CDR3: CASSRGTARTDTQYF
DNA: TGTGCTAGCAGCCGGGGGACAGCCCGCACAGATACGCAGTATTTT

V: TRBV6-6
D: TRBD1
J: TRBJ2-7
size: NA
CDR3: CASSTPPGTGIDEQYF
DNA: TGTGCCAGCAGTACGCCCCCCGGGACAGGGATTGACGAGCAGTACTTC

V: TRBV5-4
D: TRBD1
J: TRBJ2-1
size: NA
CDR3: CASSLSGGPYNEQFF
DNA: TGTGCCAGCAGCTTGTCAGGGGGCCCTTACAATGAGCAGTTCTTC

V: TRBV6-6
D: NA
J: TRBJ1-4
size: NA
CDR3: CASRSNRFNEKLFF
DNA: TGTGCCAGCAGATCTAACAGATTTAATGAAAAACTGTTTTTT

V: TRBV19
D: NA
J: TRBJ1-2
size: NA
CDR3: CASSIDWPNGYTF
DNA: TGTGCCAGTAGTATAGATTGGCCGAATGGCTACACCTTC

V: TRBV15
D: NA
J: TRBJ1-5
size: NA
CDR3: CATSRDKTGYSSNQPQHF
DNA: TGTGCCACCAGCAGAGATAAAACAGGGTATAGTAGCAATCAGCCCCAGCATTTT

V: TRBV2
D: TRBD1
J: TRBJ2-5
size: NA
CDR3: CASSTGQGLETQYF
DNA: TGTGCCAGCAGTACGGGACAGGGACTAGAGACCCAGTACTTC

V: TRBV21-1
D: NA
J: TRBJ1-3
size: NA
CDR3: CASSKVAGTGSGNTIYF
DNA: TGTGCCAGCAGCAAAGTGGCAGGGACAGGCTCTGGAAACACCATATATTTT

V: TRBV6-2/TRBV6-3
D: NA
J: TRBJ2-3
size: once
CDR3: CASSPPRATDTQYF
DNA: TGTGCCAGCAGTCCCCCGAGGGCCACAGATACGCAGTATTTT

V: TRBV28
D: NA
J: TRBJ2-5
size: NA
CDR3: CASSSQETQYF
DNA: TGTGCCAGCAGCTCCCAAGAGACCCAGTACTTC

V: TRBV6-2/TRBV6-3
D: NA
J: TRBJ2-2
size: few
CDR3: CASSYNTNTGELFF
DNA: TGTGCCAGCAGTTACAACACGAACACCGGGGAGCTGTTTTTT

V: TRBV6-4
D: NA
J: TRBJ1-2
size: NA
CDR3: CASSTEIRGYGYTF
DNA: TGTGCCAGCTCAACGGAGATAAGGGGGTATGGCTACACCTTC

V: TRBV7-7
D: TRBD2
J: TRBJ2-1
size: NA
CDR3: CASSSGLAGSNEQFF
DNA: TGTGCTAGCAGCTCTGGACTAGCGGGATCGAATGAGCAGTTCTTC

V: TRBV14
D: NA
J: TRBJ2-5
size: once
CDR3: CASSQDWRGGQETQYF
DNA: TGTGCCAGCAGCCAAGATTGGAGAGGGGGCCAAGAGACCCAGTACTTC

V: TRBV14
D: NA
J: TRBJ2-3
size: once
CDR3: CASSQEFRGQLDF
DNA: TGTGCCAGCAGCCAAGAGTTCCGCGGACAGCTAGATTTT

V: TRBV7-9
D: NA
J: TRBJ1-5
size: few
CDR3: CASSSQGPQHF
DNA: TGTGCCAGCAGCTCCCAGGGGCCCCAGCATTTT

V: TRBV9
D: TRBD1
J: TRBJ1-2
size: NA
CDR3: CASSSRGDSEGHYGYTF
DNA: TGTGCCAGCAGCTCCCGTGGGGACAGCGAAGGCCACTATGGCTACACCTTC

V: TRBV19
D: TRBD1
J: TRBJ2-1
size: NA
CDR3: CASREQGAGQFF
DNA: TGTGCCAGTAGGGAACAGGGGGCTGGGCAGTTCTTC

V: TRBV11-3
D: TRBD1
J: TRBJ1-2
size: NA
CDR3: CASSRQGGDSNYGYTF
DNA: TGTGCCAGCAGCCGACAGGGTGGGGACTCTAACTATGGCTACACCTTC

V: TRBV5-1
D: TRBD2
J: TRBJ2-5
size: NA
CDR3: CASSLFLAGGEETQYF
DNA: TGCGCCAGCAGCTTGTTTCTAGCGGGAGGGGAAGAGACCCAGTACTTC

V: TRBV28
D: TRBD1
J: TRBJ2-4
size: NA
CDR3: CASRQGVDIQYF
DNA: TGTGCCAGCAGACAGGGGGTGGACATTCAGTACTTC

V: TRBV28
D: NA
J: TRBJ2-6
size: NA
CDR3: CASSPSRANVLTF
DNA: TGTGCCAGCAGCCCTAGCAGGGCCAACGTCCTGACTTTC

V: TRBV7-6
D: NA
J: TRBJ2-1
size: NA
CDR3: CASSPRSWASNEQFF
DNA: TGTGCCAGCAGCCCACGTTCGTGGGCGAGCAATGAGCAGTTCTTC

V: TRBV7-2
D: TRBD2
J: TRBJ2-5
size: NA
CDR3: CASSSGLAGGGQTQYF
DNA: TGTGCCAGCAGCAGCGGACTAGCGGGGGGCGGACAGACCCAGTACTTC

V: TRBV28
D: TRBD1
J: TRBJ2-7
size: NA
CDR3: CASSLGTAPIPYF
DNA: TGTGCCAGCAGTTTGGGGACAGCACCCATCCCGTACTTC